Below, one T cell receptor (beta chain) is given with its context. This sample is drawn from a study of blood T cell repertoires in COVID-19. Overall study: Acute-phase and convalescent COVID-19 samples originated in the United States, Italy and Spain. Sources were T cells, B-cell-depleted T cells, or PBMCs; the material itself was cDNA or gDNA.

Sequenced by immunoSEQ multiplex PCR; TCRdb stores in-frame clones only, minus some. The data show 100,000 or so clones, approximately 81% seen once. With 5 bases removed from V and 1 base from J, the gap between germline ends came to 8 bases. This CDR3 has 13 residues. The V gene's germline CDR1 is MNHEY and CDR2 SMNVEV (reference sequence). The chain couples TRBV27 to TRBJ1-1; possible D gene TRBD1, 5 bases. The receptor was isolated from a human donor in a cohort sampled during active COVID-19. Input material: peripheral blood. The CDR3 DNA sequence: TGTGCCAGCAGTACTGGGGCGAACACTGAAGCTTTCTTT. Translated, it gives CASSTGANTEAFF.